This T cell receptor (beta chain) comes out of a study of cytomegalovirus exposure and HLA in healthy donors. Study-level findings and limits: The study labeled 170 or so TCR beta chains cytomegalovirus-associated. Being indistinguishable, some V segments were excluded, TRBV6-2 and TRBV6-3 among them. Later findings reportedly placed an Asian-associated ancestry cluster below the roughly 730-donor mean for N-insertions.

Germline values: CDR1 SGHTA, CDR2 FQGTGA. V shed 5 bases, J shed 6 bases, and the junction held 4 bases outside the gene matches. The CDR3 spans 13 residues. Use of 60 Vbeta and 13 Jbeta primers characterized the PCR. Clones were read by immunoSEQ multiplex PCR, and TCRdb kept only the in-frame ones, dropping some. The sample shows 150,000 to 200,000 clones, approximately 73% of them seen only once. Turning to this clone: The antigen remains undetermined.

It was healthy bone marrow donors who served as donors. V and J are TRBV7-3 and TRBJ1-2; 9 bases align to TRBD1. Input material: PBMCs. The sequence derives from a man aged 45 to 65 in good health and CMV-seronegative. The CDR3: CASSPRQGDGYTF. The CDR3, as DNA: TGTGCCAGCAGCCCTCGACAGGGGGATGGCTACACCTTC.